Shown below are 30 T cell receptor beta chains from a single sample sequenced in a study of blood T cell repertoires in COVID-19 (dated by TCRdb to the early 2020s). Libraries were constructed by the immunoSEQ multiplex PCR assay. TCRdb mirrors the immuneACCESS table, restricted to in-frame sequences. Some clones are absent from its copies; in checked studies, under half trace to an unresolved V gene, and the reason for the others is unknown. The sample table holds over 200,000 clones, of which 70% to 90% were seen once. The top ten hold roughly a tenth of the sample. The material sequenced was PBMCs or T cells enriched from blood (not recorded which). These receptors all come from a man aged 25 to 40 who had recovered from COVID-19.

The V gene is TRBV6-5, the J gene TRBJ1-6; 11 bases line up with TRBD1. V trimming: 9 bases; J trimming: 7 bases; junction bases outside the gene matches: 8. The length of the CDR3 is 15 residues. Germline V gene lookup returns CDR1 MNHEY and CDR2 SVGAGI. CDR3 bases: TGTGCCAGTACCGGGACAGGGGGACGAAATTCACCCCTCCACTTT. This gives the protein CASTGTGGRNSPLHF.

This rearrangement joins TRBV29-1 to TRBJ2-7, with 7 positions matching TRBD1. This CDR3 spans 13 amino acids. J gave up 3 bases and V 4 bases, and 6 bases lay outside the gene matches. From germline, CDR1 is SQVTM and CDR2 ANQGSEA. The CDR3: CSVASYRGYEQYF. In nucleotides, the CDR3 is TGCAGCGTTGCTTCATACAGGGGCTACGAGCAGTACTTC.

The rearrangement uses TRBV9 and TRBJ2-2; perhaps TRBD2 as D (6 bases). This CDR3 comprises 14 residues. Germline V CDR1 and CDR2: SGDLS, YYNGEE. V gave up 7 bases and J gave up 4 bases, with 14 bases separating them. The CDR3 here is CASSGGYFTGELFF. The CDR3 DNA follows: TGTGCCAGCTCAGGAGGGTATTTCACCGGGGAGCTGTTTTTT.

The V call is TRBV25-1, the J call TRBJ2-2; 8 bases are shared with TRBD1. The CDR3 is made up of 15 amino acids. Trimming at V came to 4 bases and at J to 5 bases, leaving 6 bases not matched to a gene. Germline V gives CDR1 MGHDK, CDR2 SYGVNS. As DNA, the CDR3 is TGTGCCAGCAGTGGGGAGACAGGGGTGACCGGGGAGCTGTTTTTT. This codes for CASSGETGVTGELFF.

The chain links TRBV7-2 to TRBJ1-6; 9 nucleotides align to TRBD1. Germline CDR1 and CDR2: SGHTA and FQGNSA. V was clipped by 7 bases and J by 10 bases; unmatched bases: 14. This CDR3 spans 16 amino acids. This chain's CDR3 is CASTTLSGQGVSPLHF. The CDR3, as DNA: TGTGCCAGCACCACTTTATCGGGACAGGGAGTGTCACCCCTCCACTTT.

This chain joins TRBV27 and TRBJ2-7; 8 bases agree with TRBD2. The CDR3 consists of 15 residues. Germline loops: CDR1 MNHEY, CDR2 SMNVEV (reference sequence). J was trimmed by 4 bases and V by 6 bases; bases with no gene match: 11. The CDR3 DNA is TGTGCCAGCAGCGACCGGGACTCGGGAGGGTACGAGCAGTACTTC. Residues: CASSDRDSGGYEQYF.

V is TRBV18 and J is TRBJ1-3, with D tentatively TRBD1 (5 bases). V shed 1 base and J shed 2 bases, with 15 bases lying between them. The length of the CDR3 is 17 residues. Germline CDR1 is KGHSH and CDR2 is LQKENI. The CDR3 DNA reads TGTGCCAGCTCACCACGGCTTTTCCCGGGGGCTGGAAACACCATATATTTT. It specifies CASSPRLFPGAGNTIYF.

This clone came up once. The chain couples TRBV7-6 to TRBJ1-1; no firm D call. V shed 1 base and J shed 4 bases, with 13 bases lying between them. Germline CDR1 SGHVS, CDR2 FNYEAQ. The CDR3 sequence is 15 residues long. CDR3 residues: CASSLGPGGGTEAFF. CDR3 in DNA: TGTGCCAGCAGCTTAGGCCCAGGAGGAGGCACTGAAGCTTTCTTT.

The chain has TRBV2 and TRBJ2-7; tentatively, D is TRBD1 (6 bases). Germline V gene data show CDR1 as SNHLY and CDR2 as FYNNEI. This CDR3 spans 14 amino acids. The V end lost 6 bases, the J end lost 6 bases, and 18 bases lay between the germline ends. In nucleotides, the CDR3 is TGTGCCAGCAGCCTGACAGGACGTTCGTCCGAGCAGTACTTC. This codes for CASSLTGRSSEQYF. Using reference TRBV2 and TRBJ2-7 for the parts outside the CDR3, the full variable domain is EPEVTQTPSHQVTQMGQEVILRCVPISNHLYFYWYRQILGQKVEFLVSFYNNEISEKSEIFDDQFSVERPDGSNFTLKIRSTKLEDSAMYFCASSLTGRSSEQYFGPGTRLTVT.

The chain employs TRBV28 and TRBJ2-7; unclear D gene. CDR1 is MDHEN and CDR2 is SYDVKM in the germline V gene. The CDR3 consists of 12 residues. The V gene lost 3 bases and the J gene lost 7 bases, with 10 bases spanning the gap. The DNA of the CDR3 is TGTGCCAGCAGTTTCGGAACGAGGGAGCAGTACTTC. Its protein product is CASSFGTREQYF.

The chain links TRBV7-2 to TRBJ1-1, with 7 bases fitting TRBD1. The J segment lost 6 bases and the V segment lost 3 bases, leaving 4 bases of the junction unmatched. Germline values: CDR1 SGHTA, CDR2 FQGNSA. The CDR3 extends over 13 amino acids. Here the CDR3 DNA reads TGTGCCAGCAGCTTCAACAGGGGATCTGAAGCTTTCTTT. Translated: CASSFNRGSEAFF.

The chain employs TRBV28 and TRBJ1-5; the D is unclear. Germline-derived CDR1 and CDR2 are MDHEN and SYDVKM. The CDR3 runs 16 residues. Trimming pared 1 base from V and 1 base from J, leaving 11 bases between. CDR3 DNA: TGTGCCAGCAGTTTATACTATGGTTGGAGCAATCAGCCCCAGCATTTT. This sequence encodes CASSLYYGWSNQPQHF. The full variable domain, in which reference TRBV28 and TRBJ1-5 provide the parts outside the CDR3, is DVKVTQSSRYLVKRTGEKVFLECVQDMDHENMFWYRQDPGLGLRLIYFSYDVKMKEKGDIPEGYSVSREKKERFSLILESASTNQTSMYLCASSLYYGWSNQPQHFGDGTRLSIL.

The V call is TRBV19, the J call TRBJ2-7; 7 positions match TRBD2. There are 16 residues in the CDR3. V shed 0 bases and J 3 bases; nucleotides not matched to a gene: 8. Germline CDR1 is LNHDA and CDR2 is SQIVND (reference sequence). CDR3 sequence: CASSIDFAGVGYEQYF. CDR3 nucleotides: TGTGCCAGTAGTATAGATTTCGCGGGGGTCGGCTACGAGCAGTACTTC.

The chain is built from TRBV28 and TRBJ2-5; 11 nucleotides line up with TRBD1. V lost 6 bases to trimming and J lost 4 bases; unmatched junction nucleotides: 10. The germline V gene encodes CDR1 MDHEN and CDR2 SYDVKM. The length of the CDR3 is 16 residues. DNA for the CDR3: TGTGCCAGCAGCTTAAGGACAGGGGGCGATCGAGAGACCCAGTACTTC. It translates to CASSLRTGGDRETQYF.

The chain has TRBV5-8 and TRBJ1-5; D is unresolved. Germline V gives CDR1 SGHTS, CDR2 YDEGEE. CDR3 length equals 12 residues. V lost 5 bases, J lost 4 bases, and 7 bases lay in between. This CDR3 is CASRRGNQPQHF. The CDR3 coding sequence is TGTGCCAGCAGACGAGGGAATCAGCCCCAGCATTTT.

This rearrangement joins TRBV19 to TRBJ1-5; D not resolved. The germline gives CDR1 LNHDA, CDR2 SQIVND (reference sequence). This CDR3 comprises 13 residues. Trimming removed 10 bases from V and 4 bases from J, with 14 bases in between. The DNA of the CDR3 is TGTGCCATTAACCAGGAGGTAAATCAGCCCCAGCATTTT. Translation gives CAINQEVNQPQHF.

The chain is built from TRBV18 and TRBJ1-5; 7 nucleotides agree with TRBD1. CDR1 and CDR2 (germline): KGHSH, LQKENI. V lost 1 base and J lost 0; bases outside the gene matches: 3. This CDR3 contains 16 residues. The CDR3 loop reads CASSPQGASSNQPQHF. The DNA for the CDR3 is TGTGCCAGCTCACCACAGGGGGCTTCTAGCAATCAGCCCCAGCATTTT.

The V call is TRBV7-6, the J call TRBJ2-1, with 8 positions matching TRBD1. There are 16 residues in the CDR3. V trimming: 1 base; J trimming: 5 bases; junction bases outside the gene matches: 7. CDR1 SGHVS and CDR2 FNYEAQ come from the germline V gene. The CDR3 here is CASSLVPGQGHNEQFF. The CDR3 bases are TGTGCCAGCAGCTTAGTACCAGGACAGGGCCACAATGAGCAGTTCTTC.

The rearrangement joins TRBV5-1 to TRBJ2-2, with D possibly being TRBD1 (5 bases). Per germline, CDR1 SGHRS and CDR2 YFSETQ. V gave up 4 bases and J gave up 4 bases, with 11 bases separating them. CDR3 length equals 14 residues. CDR3 sequence: CASSQDTITGELFF. As DNA, the CDR3 is TGCGCCAGCAGCCAGGACACCATCACCGGGGAGCTGTTTTTT. Together with reference TRBV5-1 and TRBJ2-2, the CDR3 gives the full variable domain: KAGVTQTPRYLIKTRGQQVTLSCSPISGHRSVSWYQQTPGQGLQFLFEYFSETQRNKGNFPGRFSGRQFSNSRSEMNVSTLELGDSALYLCASSQDTITGELFFGEGSRLTVL.

The chain couples TRBV13 to TRBJ1-1, with 9 bases aligning to TRBD1. The ends lost 0 bases at V and 4 bases at J; junction bases unmatched: 0. The CDR3 runs 14 residues. Germline CDR1 is PRHDT and CDR2 is FYEKMQ (reference sequence). The CDR3: CASSLGTGGTEAFF. The CDR3 DNA is TGTGCCAGCAGCTTAGGGACAGGGGGCACTGAAGCTTTCTTT.

J is TRBJ2-1 and V is TRBV11-2; 14 nucleotides align to TRBD2. CDR1 is SGHAT and CDR2 is FQNNGV in the germline V gene. The CDR3 extends over 16 amino acids. The V gene end was trimmed by 5 bases and the J gene end by 6 bases; junction bases not matched to a gene: 6. CDR3 residues: CASSPGLAGVFNEQFF. The CDR3 bases are TGTGCCAGCAGCCCGGGACTAGCGGGAGTTTTCAATGAGCAGTTCTTC.

V usage is TRBV2 and J usage is TRBJ2-3; possible D gene TRBD2, 6 bases. Germline V gene data show CDR1 as SNHLY and CDR2 as FYNNEI. Trimming took 5 bases from V and 4 from J, leaving 22 bases between them. The CDR3 length is 17 residues. For the CDR3, the DNA is TGTGCCAGCAGTCCCATCCCTTGGACTATTGGCCCAGATACGCAGTATTTT. Residues: CASSPIPWTIGPDTQYF.

This clone has only one observation. The gene calls are TRBV2 and TRBJ2-2, with 13 bases that match TRBD2. CDR3 length: 17 amino acids. The V gene end was trimmed by 6 bases and the J gene end by 3 bases; junction bases not matched to a gene: 7. Germline values: CDR1 SNHLY, CDR2 FYNNEI. This chain's CDR3 is CASRGLAGESDTGELFF. The CDR3 nucleotides read TGTGCCAGCAGAGGACTAGCGGGGGAATCCGACACCGGGGAGCTGTTTTTT.

The chain combines TRBV27 with TRBJ1-4; TRBD1 matches 8 bases. Trimming cost V 5 bases and J 9 bases; bases outside gene matches: 8. Germline-derived CDR1 and CDR2 are MNHEY and SMNVEV (reference sequence). The CDR3 has 14 residues. CDR3 amino acids: CASSRNDRGQKLFF. The DNA for the CDR3 is TGTGCCAGCAGTAGAAACGACAGGGGCCAAAAACTGTTTTTT.

V and J are TRBV19 and TRBJ1-1; D gene ambiguous. Germline CDR1 LNHDA, CDR2 SQIVND (reference sequence). CDR3 length: 15 residues. V shed 3 bases and J shed 1 base, with 12 bases lying between them. The CDR3 spells CASSIGHTQNTEAFF. The DNA for the CDR3 is TGTGCCAGTAGTATTGGCCATACGCAGAACACTGAAGCTTTCTTT.

Written as DNA, the CDR3 is TGTGCCAGCAGCCGGACCCGGGGCACTGAAGCTTTCTTT. Translating gives CASSRTRGTEAFF. The chain has TRBV6-5 and TRBJ1-1; D unresolved. Germline lookup yields CDR1 MNHEY and CDR2 SVGAGI. The length of the CDR3 is 13 residues. The ends were cut back, 6 bases at V and 4 bases at J, with 12 bases in the middle.

The chain recombines TRBV18 with TRBJ1-2, with 7 bases aligning to TRBD1. Germline V gives CDR1 KGHSH, CDR2 LQKENI. V shed 4 bases, J shed 6 bases, and the junction held 11 bases outside the gene matches. This CDR3 is built from 15 residues. The CDR3 region has the DNA TGTGCCAGCTCACGGGCTCCGGGACAGATGAATGGCTACACCTTC. Its protein product is CASSRAPGQMNGYTF.

The chain carries TRBV7-2 and TRBJ2-2, with 11 bases matching TRBD1. Germline V gene lookup returns CDR1 SGHTA and CDR2 FQGNSA. The CDR3 has 15 residues. Trimming cost V 1 base and J 7 bases; bases outside gene matches: 2. CDR3 in DNA: TGTGCCAGCAGCTTAGTGGGACAGGGGGTCGGGGAGCTGTTTTTT. Translation gives CASSLVGQGVGELFF.

This clone is a singleton in its sample. The rearrangement joins TRBV12-3 or TRBV12-4 to TRBJ2-1; a weak D match, TRBD1 (5 bases). V lost 6 bases, J lost 2 bases, and 8 bases lay in between. There are 13 residues in the CDR3. This CDR3 reads CASSLTAYNEQFF. CDR3 nucleotide sequence: TGTGCCAGCAGCCTGACAGCCTACAATGAGCAGTTCTTC.

V usage is TRBV5-1 and J usage is TRBJ2-1; D is possibly TRBD2 (6 bases). Germline values: CDR1 SGHRS, CDR2 YFSETQ. Trimming took 4 bases from V and 5 from J, leaving 13 bases between them. This CDR3 region has 14 residues. The CDR3 spells CASSTASENNEQFF. DNA for the CDR3: TGCGCCAGCAGCACGGCTAGCGAGAACAATGAGCAGTTCTTC.